This is a list of T cell receptor beta chains from one sample in a study of naive and memory T cell subsets. A single record per CDR3 protein comes from TCRdb applying MiXCR to the UMI-ligation and nested PCR reads. The sample holds 100,000 or so distinct CDR3 sequences, 7% to 7.5% seen once. The material sequenced was central memory CD4+ T cells from blood. The receptors here all came from a human donor in good health. Both conserved end residues are part of each CDR3. Where a row states a size, it is once, few, many or the class of an expanded clone; other rows omit it.

>TRBJ1-6|many|TRBV7-2
CASSSGTNNSPLHF
>TRBJ1-1|many|TRBV6-2/TRBV6-3
CASSYSTTEAFF
>TRBJ2-7|NA|TRBV10-3
CAIRGDRGTYEQYF
>TRBJ1-2|many|TRBV7-2
CASSMTANYGYTF
>TRBJ1-5|NA|TRBV27
CASSLGKRQPQHF
>TRBJ1-4|many|TRBV6-6
CASSIGQIVNEKLFF
>TRBJ1-5|many|TRBV28
CASSLFDRLLQHF
>TRBJ2-7|NA|TRBV7-2
CASSLGQTSTYEQYF
>TRBJ2-5|many|TRBV14
CASSQTTGRETQYF
>TRBJ1-5|many|TRBV11-2
CASSLTLGAVQPQHF
>TRBJ2-1|few|TRBV24-1
CATSDPVVAGDNEQFF
>TRBJ2-3|NA|TRBV9
CASSVEAGVDTQYF
>TRBJ1-6|many|TRBV7-9
CASSLGGTGASPLHF
>TRBJ2-2|many|TRBV24-1
CATSEAGGGATGELFF
>TRBJ2-7|NA|TRBV6-2/TRBV6-3
CASSSQGQTYEQYF
>TRBJ2-7|NA|TRBV6-2/TRBV6-3
CASSYAAGRRDEQYF
>TRBJ1-4|many|TRBV6-1
CASSEKSGLREKLFF
>TRBJ2-5|few|TRBV20-1
CSATHGAGGGAETQYF
>TRBJ2-2|NA|TRBV20-1
CSARGGTGHTGELFF
>TRBJ1-6|many|TRBV6-5
CASRPLWGADSPLHF